The 20 T cell receptor beta chains below all came from one sample that was sequenced in a study of cytotoxic CD8 clonotypes in ibrutinib-treated CLL. Here immunoSEQ multiplex PCR was the method, and the copy in TCRdb shows in-frame clones only, minus some. Of nearly 300,000 clones detected, roughly four fifths appear once; the ten largest clones hold 5.6%. The sample was PBMCs, taken at disease progression, from a patient treated with ibrutinib. The source of these receptors is a human donor with chronic lymphocytic leukemia.

The rearrangement links TRBV18 to TRBJ2-7, with TRBD1 matching 10 bases. The CDR3 consists of 15 residues. The V gene end was trimmed by 6 bases and the J gene end by 5 bases; junction bases not matched to a gene: 10. Germline lookup yields CDR1 KGHSH and CDR2 LQKENI. DNA of the CDR3: TGTGCCAGCTCGCAACGGACAGGGGGAGAGCACGAGCAGTACTTC. This translates into CASSQRTGGEHEQYF.

This clone was counted ten times or more. Other DNA sequences in this sample translate to the same CDR3. The chain combines TRBV7-9 with TRBJ1-2; 7 bases map to TRBD1. The germline V gene encodes CDR1 SEHNR and CDR2 FQNEAQ (reference sequence). This CDR3 has 16 amino acids. V shed 0 bases, J shed 0 bases, and the junction held 4 bases outside the gene matches. The DNA for the CDR3 is TGTGCCAGCAGCTTAGCGGTGGGACAGACTAACTATGGCTACACCTTC. Translated, it gives CASSLAVGQTNYGYTF.

This sequence joins TRBV6-1 and TRBJ2-1; D is unresolved. The V and J ends lost 4 bases and 5 bases respectively, with 6 bases between them. Germline assignment: CDR1 MNHNS and CDR2 SASEGT. CDR3 length: 12 amino acids. The CDR3 sequence is CASSGVNNEQFF. CDR3 DNA: TGTGCCAGCAGTGGGGTTAACAATGAGCAGTTCTTC.

This clone was detected a few times. The gene calls are TRBV29-1 and TRBJ2-7; D unresolved. The CDR3 length is 13 residues. Germline values: CDR1 SQVTM, CDR2 ANQGSEA. V was pared by 4 bases and J by 3 bases, with 13 bases between. Here the CDR3 reads CSVAQALNYEQYF. CDR3 DNA sequence: TGCAGCGTTGCCCAGGCCCTTAACTACGAGCAGTACTTC.

This chain joins TRBV5-5 and TRBJ1-3; D is unclear. Germline values: CDR1 SGHKS, CDR2 YYEKEE (reference sequence). The V end was cut by 2 bases, the J end by 0 bases, with 6 bases between. This CDR3 spans 14 amino acids. In DNA, the CDR3 is TGTGCCAGCAGCTTACAACCCTCTGGAAACACCATATATTTT. It codes for CASSLQPSGNTIYF.

This chain uses TRBV7-8 with TRBJ2-2; 12 nucleotides align to TRBD1. V shed 5 bases, J shed 5 bases, and the junction held 12 bases outside the gene matches. The CDR3 covers 18 residues. CDR1 is SGHVS, CDR2 FQNEAQ, per germline. The CDR3, as DNA: TGTGCCAGCAGCCTCGGGAGGGACAGGGGGCTCAGGACCGGGGAGCTGTTTTTT. Protein: CASSLGRDRGLRTGELFF.

The chain combines TRBV5-1 with TRBJ1-2; no reliable D call. The CDR3 loop spans 15 amino acids. Germline assignment: CDR1 SGHRS and CDR2 YFSETQ. Trimming took 0 bases from V and 2 from J, leaving 11 bases between them. In nucleotides, the CDR3 is TGCGCCAGCAGCTTGGTGGGAACCCTGAACTATGGCTACACCTTC. Residues: CASSLVGTLNYGYTF. The entire variable domain, with the rest obtained from reference TRBV5-1 and TRBJ1-2, is as follows: KAGVTQTPRYLIKTRGQQVTLSCSPISGHRSVSWYQQTPGQGLQFLFEYFSETQRNKGNFPGRFSGRQFSNSRSEMNVSTLELGDSALYLCASSLVGTLNYGYTFGSGTRLTVV.

The chain links TRBV27 to TRBJ1-1; D gene unclear. V lost 5 bases, J lost 0 bases, and 16 bases lay in between. This CDR3 has 16 residues. CDR1 and CDR2 from the germline V gene are MNHEY and SMNVEV (reference sequence). The CDR3 sequence: CASSHDRTALNTEAFF. CDR3 sequence (DNA): TGTGCCAGCAGTCACGATCGGACGGCTTTGAACACTGAAGCTTTCTTT.

The rearrangement links TRBV27 to TRBJ2-7; TRBD1 matches 7 bases. V was clipped by 5 bases and J by 4 bases; unmatched bases: 11. Germline V gene sequence: CDR1 MNHEY, CDR2 SMNVEV (reference sequence). This CDR3 has 15 amino acids. CDR3 sequence (DNA): TGTGCCAGCAGTCTACGGGACAGCCCCGTTTACGAGCAGTACTTC. Protein product: CASSLRDSPVYEQYF.

V usage is TRBV28 and J usage is TRBJ2-6; the D gene is possibly TRBD1 (5 bases). The CDR3 runs to 16 residues. Trimming removed 3 bases from V and 4 bases from J, with 13 bases in between. CDR1 and CDR2 from the germline V gene are MDHEN and SYDVKM. The CDR3 DNA follows: TGTGCCAGCAGTTTCGACAGTCCAAGGGGGGCCAACGTCCTGACTTTC. Translating gives CASSFDSPRGANVLTF. The whole variable domain, remainder taken from reference TRBV28 and TRBJ2-6, is DVKVTQSSRYLVKRTGEKVFLECVQDMDHENMFWYRQDPGLGLRLIYFSYDVKMKEKGDIPEGYSVSREKKERFSLILESASTNQTSMYLCASSFDSPRGANVLTFGAGSRLTVL.

This clone has just a few counts. CDR3: CASSLTGITEAFF. The CDR3 nucleotides are TGCGCCAGCAGCCTGACAGGGATCACTGAAGCTTTCTTT. The chain carries TRBV4-3 and TRBJ1-1; 7 nucleotides agree with TRBD1. CDR3 length equals 13 residues. In germline, CDR1 is LGHNA, CDR2 YSLEER. V shed 4 bases and J 4 bases; nucleotides not matched to a gene: 3.

The rearrangement links TRBV7-3 to TRBJ2-1; D might be TRBD1 or TRBD2, each matching 5 bases. CDR3 length: 15 residues. Trimming left V 2 bases short and J 8 bases short, with 16 bases between. Germline assignment: CDR1 SGHTA and CDR2 FQGTGA. DNA for the CDR3: TGTGCCAGCAGCTTAGGGCTCGGTGGGGACGATGAGCAGTTCTTC. This encodes CASSLGLGGDDEQFF.

This clone was seen only a few times. The V call is TRBV15, the J call TRBJ1-4; 7 bases map to TRBD1. This CDR3 is built from 16 residues. Unmatched junction bases numbered 10, after V lost 1 base and J lost 8 bases. Germline CDR1 LNHNV, CDR2 YYDKDF (reference sequence). The CDR3 DNA is TGTGCCACCAGCAGAGGCGAAGACAGGGTCGGGGAAAAACTGTTTTTT. Translating it yields CATSRGEDRVGEKLFF.

The rearrangement joins TRBV5-1 to TRBJ2-7, with 9 bases identical to TRBD2. Germline-derived CDR1 and CDR2 are SGHRS and YFSETQ. The CDR3 spans 20 residues. V shed 4 bases, J shed 0 bases, and the junction held 20 bases outside the gene matches. The CDR3, as DNA: TGCGCCAGCAGCCCCCAGGGGTTAGTAGGACTAGCGTACAGCTCCTACGAGCAGTACTTC. Translation gives CASSPQGLVGLAYSSYEQYF.

The chain joins TRBV4-1 to TRBJ2-2, with TRBD1 matching 8 bases. J gave up 2 bases and V 3 bases, and 8 bases lay outside the gene matches. Germline CDR1 is MGHRA and CDR2 is YSYEKL. This CDR3 region has 17 residues. Here the CDR3 reads CASSQPLDRGNTGELFF. CDR3 coding DNA: TGCGCCAGCAGCCAGCCCCTCGACAGGGGTAACACCGGGGAGCTGTTTTTT.

V and J are TRBV27 and TRBJ1-5, with a tentative D call TRBD1 (6 bases). CDR1 and CDR2 from the germline V gene are MNHEY and SMNVEV (reference sequence). This CDR3 has 15 residues. V was shortened by 2 bases and J by 0 bases, with 8 bases between the two germline ends. The CDR3 loop reads CASSLQGYSNQPQHF. CDR3 nucleotide sequence: TGTGCCAGCAGTTTACAGGGGTATAGCAATCAGCCCCAGCATTTT.

V is TRBV5-1 and J is TRBJ1-2; TRBD1 matches at 8 bases. From germline, CDR1 is SGHRS and CDR2 YFSETQ. The CDR3 is 13 amino acids. Losses at the gene ends were 5 bases for V and 9 bases for J; bases not matched to a gene: 9. The DNA of the CDR3 is TGCGCCAGCAGACTAGGACAGGGAGCTAGCTACACCTTC. It yields the protein CASRLGQGASYTF.

V is TRBV7-8 and J is TRBJ2-7; 10 nucleotides align to TRBD1. CDR1 and CDR2 from the germline V gene are SGHVS and FQNEAQ. After removal of 7 bases from V and 5 bases from J, the junction contained 11 bases not matched to a gene. This CDR3 contains 15 residues. The CDR3 spells CASTLSRTGGNEQYF. CDR3 DNA: TGTGCCAGCACACTCTCCCGGACAGGGGGTAACGAGCAGTACTTC.

The chain joins TRBV9 to TRBJ1-5; 9 positions agree with TRBD1. There are 15 residues in the CDR3. J gave up 2 bases and V 4 bases, and 4 bases lay outside the gene matches. Germline lookup yields CDR1 SGDLS and CDR2 YYNGEE. CDR3 amino acids: CASSPGQGGNQPQHF. CDR3 coding DNA: TGTGCCAGCAGCCCGGGACAGGGAGGCAATCAGCCCCAGCATTTT.

This clone was observed a handful of times. The chain has TRBV7-9 and TRBJ2-7; D is possibly TRBD1 (6 bases). CDR1 and CDR2 (germline): SEHNR, FQNEAQ (reference sequence). The CDR3 runs to 14 residues. V lost 5 bases to trimming and J lost 5 bases, with 16 bases between them. CDR3 amino acids: CASSRTGPLHEQYF. The CDR3 DNA follows: TGTGCCAGCAGCCGAACAGGGCCTCTGCACGAGCAGTACTTC.